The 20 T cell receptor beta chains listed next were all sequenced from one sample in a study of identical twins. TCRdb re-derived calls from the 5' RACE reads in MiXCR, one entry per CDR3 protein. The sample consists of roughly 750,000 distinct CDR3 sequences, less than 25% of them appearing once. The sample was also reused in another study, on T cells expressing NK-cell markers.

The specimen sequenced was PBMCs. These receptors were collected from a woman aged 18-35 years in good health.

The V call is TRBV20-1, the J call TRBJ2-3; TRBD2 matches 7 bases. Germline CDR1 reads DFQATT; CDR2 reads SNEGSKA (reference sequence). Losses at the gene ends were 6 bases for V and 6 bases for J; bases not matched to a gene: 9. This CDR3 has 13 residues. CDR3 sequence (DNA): TGCAGTGCAGCTCGGGGGGTACTTGATACGCAGTATTTT. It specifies CSAARGVLDTQYF.

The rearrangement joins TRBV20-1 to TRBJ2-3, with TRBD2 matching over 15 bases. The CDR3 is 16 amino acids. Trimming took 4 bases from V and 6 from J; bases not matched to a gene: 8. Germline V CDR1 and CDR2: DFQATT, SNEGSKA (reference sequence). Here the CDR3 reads CSANPGLAGGFDTQYF. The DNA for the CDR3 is TGCAGTGCTAATCCGGGACTAGCGGGAGGTTTTGATACGCAGTATTTT.

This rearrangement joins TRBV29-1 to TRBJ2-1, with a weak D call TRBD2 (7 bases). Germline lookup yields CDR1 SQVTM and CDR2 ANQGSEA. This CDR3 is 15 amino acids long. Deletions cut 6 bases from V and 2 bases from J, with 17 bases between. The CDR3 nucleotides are TGCAGCGTCCAGGGGCTAGCGGAAACCTACAATGAGCAGTTCTTC. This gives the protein CSVQGLAETYNEQFF.

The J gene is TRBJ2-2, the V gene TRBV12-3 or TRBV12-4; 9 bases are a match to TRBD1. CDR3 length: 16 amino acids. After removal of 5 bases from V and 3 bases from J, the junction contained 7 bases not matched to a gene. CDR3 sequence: CASSTGQGIYTGELFF. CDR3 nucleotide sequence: TGTGCCAGCAGTACTGGACAGGGGATATACACCGGGGAGCTGTTTTTT.

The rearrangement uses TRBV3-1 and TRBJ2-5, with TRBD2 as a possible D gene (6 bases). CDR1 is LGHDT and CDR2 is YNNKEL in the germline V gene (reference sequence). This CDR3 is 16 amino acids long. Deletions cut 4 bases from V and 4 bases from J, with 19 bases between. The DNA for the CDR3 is TGTGCCAGCAGCCCCGGGACTGCTCGAGAACGAGAGACCCAGTACTTC. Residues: CASSPGTARERETQYF.

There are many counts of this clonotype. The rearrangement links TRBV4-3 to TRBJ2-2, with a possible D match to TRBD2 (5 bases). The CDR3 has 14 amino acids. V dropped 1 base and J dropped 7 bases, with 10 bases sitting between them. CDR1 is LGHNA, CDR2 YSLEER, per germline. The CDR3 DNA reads TGCGCCAGCAGCCAAGTGGATAGCGTCGGGGAGCTGTTTTTT. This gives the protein CASSQVDSVGELFF.

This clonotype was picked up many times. DNA for the CDR3: TGTGCCAGCAGTTGGAGGGGGACAGGGGATACTGAAGCTTTCTTT. As protein: CASSWRGTGDTEAFF. V usage is TRBV12-3 or TRBV12-4 and J usage is TRBJ1-1, with TRBD1 matching over 10 bases. This CDR3 comprises 15 residues. V lost 4 bases to trimming and J lost 5 bases; unmatched junction nucleotides: 7.

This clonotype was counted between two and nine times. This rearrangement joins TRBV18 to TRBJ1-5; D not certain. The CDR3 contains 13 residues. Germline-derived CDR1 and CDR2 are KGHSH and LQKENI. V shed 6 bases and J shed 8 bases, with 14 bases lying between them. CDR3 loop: CASSNVSWEPQHF. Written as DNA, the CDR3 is TGTGCCAGCTCCAACGTGTCATGGGAGCCCCAGCATTTT.

The CDR3 DNA reads TGTGCCAGCAGCGTAGGGACTAGCGGGAGCGGTGAGCAGTACTTC. Translation gives CASSVGTSGSGEQYF. This chain joins TRBV9 and TRBJ2-7; 13 nucleotides match TRBD2. The CDR3 length is 15 residues. The germline gives CDR1 SGDLS, CDR2 YYNGEE. The V segment lost 0 bases and the J segment 7 bases; nucleotides outside the gene matches: 4.

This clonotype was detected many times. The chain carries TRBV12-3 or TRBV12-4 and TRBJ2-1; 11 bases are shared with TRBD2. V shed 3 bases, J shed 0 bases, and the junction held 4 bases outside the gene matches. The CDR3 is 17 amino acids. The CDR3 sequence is CASSFRTSGSSYNEQFF. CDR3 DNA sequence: TGTGCCAGCAGTTTCAGAACTAGCGGGAGCTCCTACAATGAGCAGTTCTTC.

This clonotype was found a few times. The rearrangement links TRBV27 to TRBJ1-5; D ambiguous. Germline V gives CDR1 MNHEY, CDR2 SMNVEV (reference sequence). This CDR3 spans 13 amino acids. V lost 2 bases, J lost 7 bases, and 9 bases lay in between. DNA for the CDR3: TGTGCCAGCAGTTTACTGGCCGGGCAGCCCCAGCATTTT. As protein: CASSLLAGQPQHF.

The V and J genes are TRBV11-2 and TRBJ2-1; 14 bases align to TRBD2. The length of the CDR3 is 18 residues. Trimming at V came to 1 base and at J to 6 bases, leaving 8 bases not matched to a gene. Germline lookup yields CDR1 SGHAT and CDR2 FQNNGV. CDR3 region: CASSLVTLGLAGVNEQFF. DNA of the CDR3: TGTGCCAGCAGCTTAGTTACATTGGGACTAGCGGGAGTCAATGAGCAGTTCTTC.

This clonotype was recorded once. Here the CDR3 reads CASSATGPSYEQYF. The DNA for the CDR3 is TGTGCCAGCAGCGCTACTGGGCCGTCGTACGAGCAGTACTTC. The rearrangement joins TRBV9 to TRBJ2-7; D gene uncertain. Germline V gene sequence: CDR1 SGDLS, CDR2 YYNGEE. V was pared by 3 bases and J by 4 bases, with 14 bases between. The CDR3 is 14 amino acids.

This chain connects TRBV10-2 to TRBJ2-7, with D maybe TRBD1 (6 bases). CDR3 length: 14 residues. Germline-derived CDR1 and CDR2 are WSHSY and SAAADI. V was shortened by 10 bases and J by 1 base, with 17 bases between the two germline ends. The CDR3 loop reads CATRATGDSYEQYF. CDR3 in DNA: TGCGCCACCCGAGCGACAGGTGATTCCTACGAGCAGTACTTC.

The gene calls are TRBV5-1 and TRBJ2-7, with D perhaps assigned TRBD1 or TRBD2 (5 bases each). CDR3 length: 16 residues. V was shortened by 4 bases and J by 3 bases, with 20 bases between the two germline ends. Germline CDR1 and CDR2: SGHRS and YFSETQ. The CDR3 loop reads CASSPDPGTLIYEQYF. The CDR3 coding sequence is TGCGCCAGCAGCCCGGATCCCGGGACCCTGATCTACGAGCAGTACTTC.

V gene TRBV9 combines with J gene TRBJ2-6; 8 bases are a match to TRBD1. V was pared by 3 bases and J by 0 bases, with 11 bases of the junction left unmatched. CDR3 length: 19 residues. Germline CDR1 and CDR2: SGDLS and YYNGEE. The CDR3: CASSEHRGFPSSGANVLTF. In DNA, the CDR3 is TGTGCCAGCAGCGAACACAGGGGGTTTCCCTCCTCTGGGGCCAACGTCCTGACTTTC.

The CDR3 protein is CASSLQPETQYF. CDR3 nucleotides: TGTGCCAGCAGCTTGCAGCCTGAGACCCAGTACTTC. This chain links TRBV7-9 with TRBJ2-5; D is uncertain. Germline V gene lookup returns CDR1 SEHNR and CDR2 FQNEAQ (reference sequence). There are 12 residues in the CDR3. The V end was cut by 3 bases, the J end by 5 bases, with 7 bases between.

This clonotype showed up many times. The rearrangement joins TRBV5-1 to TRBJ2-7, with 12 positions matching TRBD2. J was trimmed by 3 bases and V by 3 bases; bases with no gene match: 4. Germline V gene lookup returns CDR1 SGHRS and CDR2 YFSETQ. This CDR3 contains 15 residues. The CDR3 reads CASSSGTSGFYEQYF. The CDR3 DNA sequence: TGCGCCAGCAGCTCCGGGACTAGCGGGTTCTACGAGCAGTACTTC.

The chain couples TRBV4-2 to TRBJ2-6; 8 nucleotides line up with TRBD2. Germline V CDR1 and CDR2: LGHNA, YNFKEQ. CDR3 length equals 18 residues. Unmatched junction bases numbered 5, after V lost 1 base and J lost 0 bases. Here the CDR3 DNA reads TGTGCCAGCAGCCAAGTGCATAGCGGGATCTCTGGGGCCAACGTCCTGACTTTC. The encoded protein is CASSQVHSGISGANVLTF.

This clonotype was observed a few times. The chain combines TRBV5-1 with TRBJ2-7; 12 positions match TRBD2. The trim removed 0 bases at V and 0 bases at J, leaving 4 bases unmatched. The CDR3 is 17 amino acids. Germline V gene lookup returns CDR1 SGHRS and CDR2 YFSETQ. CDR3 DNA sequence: TGCGCCAGCAGCTTGGAACTAGCGGGGGGATCCTCCTACGAGCAGTACTTC. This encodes CASSLELAGGSSYEQYF. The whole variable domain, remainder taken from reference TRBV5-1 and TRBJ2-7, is KAGVTQTPRYLIKTRGQQVTLSCSPISGHRSVSWYQQTPGQGLQFLFEYFSETQRNKGNFPGRFSGRQFSNSRSEMNVSTLELGDSALYLCASSLELAGGSSYEQYFGPGTRLTVT.